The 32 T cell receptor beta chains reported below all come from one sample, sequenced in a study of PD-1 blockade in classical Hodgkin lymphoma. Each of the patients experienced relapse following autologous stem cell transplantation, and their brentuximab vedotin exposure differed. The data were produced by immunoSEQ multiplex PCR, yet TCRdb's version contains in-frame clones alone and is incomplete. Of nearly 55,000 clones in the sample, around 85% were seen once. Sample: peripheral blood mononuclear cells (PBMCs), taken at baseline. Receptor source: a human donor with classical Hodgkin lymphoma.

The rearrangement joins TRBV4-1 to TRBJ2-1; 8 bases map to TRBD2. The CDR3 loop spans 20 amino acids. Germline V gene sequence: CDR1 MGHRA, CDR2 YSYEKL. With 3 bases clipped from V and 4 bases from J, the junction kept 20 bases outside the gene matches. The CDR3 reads CASSQSRDAQTSVRYNEQFF. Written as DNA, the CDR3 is TGCGCCAGCAGCCAGTCCCGGGACGCGCAGACTAGCGTCAGGTACAATGAGCAGTTCTTC.

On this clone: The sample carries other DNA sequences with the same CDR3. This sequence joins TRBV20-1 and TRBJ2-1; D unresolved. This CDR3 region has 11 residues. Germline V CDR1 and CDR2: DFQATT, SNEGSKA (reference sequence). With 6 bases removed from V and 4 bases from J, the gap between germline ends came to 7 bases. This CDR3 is CSARGYNEQFF. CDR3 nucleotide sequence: TGCAGTGCACGCGGATACAATGAGCAGTTCTTC.

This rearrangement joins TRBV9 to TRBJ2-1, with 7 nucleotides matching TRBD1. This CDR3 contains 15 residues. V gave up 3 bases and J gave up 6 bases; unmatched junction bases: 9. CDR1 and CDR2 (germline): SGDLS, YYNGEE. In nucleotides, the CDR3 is TGTGCCAGCAGCGCCGCACAGGGGATTGGCAATGAGCAGTTCTTC. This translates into CASSAAQGIGNEQFF.

CDR3 in amino acids: CASSLVGTLSYEQYF. The CDR3, as DNA: TGCGCCAGCAGCTTGGTAGGGACCCTCTCCTACGAGCAGTACTTC. The V call is TRBV5-1, the J call TRBJ2-7, with D perhaps assigned TRBD1 or TRBD2 (5 bases each). This CDR3 region has 15 residues. Trimming pared 0 bases from V and 0 bases from J, leaving 10 bases between. Germline CDR1 reads SGHRS; CDR2 reads YFSETQ.

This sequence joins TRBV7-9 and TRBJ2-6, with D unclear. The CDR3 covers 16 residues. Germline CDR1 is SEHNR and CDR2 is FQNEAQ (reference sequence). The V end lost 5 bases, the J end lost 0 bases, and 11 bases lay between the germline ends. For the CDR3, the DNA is TGTGCCAGCAGCCTAGGACGGCCCTCTGGGGCCAACGTCCTGACTTTC. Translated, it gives CASSLGRPSGANVLTF.

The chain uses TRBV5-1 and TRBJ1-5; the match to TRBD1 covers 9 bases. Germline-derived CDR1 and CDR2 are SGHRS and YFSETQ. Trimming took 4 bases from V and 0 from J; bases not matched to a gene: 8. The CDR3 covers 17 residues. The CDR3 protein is CASSPGQGGHSNQPQHF. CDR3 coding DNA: TGCGCCAGCAGCCCGGGACAGGGAGGCCATAGCAATCAGCCCCAGCATTTT.

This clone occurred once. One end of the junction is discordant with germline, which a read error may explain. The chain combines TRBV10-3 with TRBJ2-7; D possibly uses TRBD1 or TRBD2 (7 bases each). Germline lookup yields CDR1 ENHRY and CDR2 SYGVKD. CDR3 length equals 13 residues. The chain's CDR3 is CAISETRQGVAGF. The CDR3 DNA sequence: TGTGCCATCAGCGAGACCCGACAGGGTGTAGCGGGCTTC.

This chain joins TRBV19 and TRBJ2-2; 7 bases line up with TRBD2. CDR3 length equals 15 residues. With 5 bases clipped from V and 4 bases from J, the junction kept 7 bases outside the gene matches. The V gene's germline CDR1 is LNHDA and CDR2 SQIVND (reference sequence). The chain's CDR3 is CASSPRGVVTGELFF. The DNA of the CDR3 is TGTGCCAGTAGTCCACGGGGGGTTGTCACCGGGGAGCTGTTTTTT.

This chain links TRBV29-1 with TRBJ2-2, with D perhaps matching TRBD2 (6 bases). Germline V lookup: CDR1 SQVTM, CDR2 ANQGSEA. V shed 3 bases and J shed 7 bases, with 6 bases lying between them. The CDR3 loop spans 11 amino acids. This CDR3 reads CSVERGGELFF. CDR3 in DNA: TGCAGCGTTGAGCGGGGCGGGGAGCTGTTTTTT.

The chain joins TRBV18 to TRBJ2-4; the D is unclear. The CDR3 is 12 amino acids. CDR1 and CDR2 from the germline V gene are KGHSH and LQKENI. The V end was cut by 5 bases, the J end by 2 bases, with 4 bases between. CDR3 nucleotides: TGTGCCAGCTCAGGGACCAAAAACATTCAGTACTTC. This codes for CASSGTKNIQYF.

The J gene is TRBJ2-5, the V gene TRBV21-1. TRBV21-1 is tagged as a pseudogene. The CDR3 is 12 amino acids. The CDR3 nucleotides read TGTGCCAGCAGCAACAATAGGGAGACCCAGTACTTC. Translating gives CASSNNRETQYF.

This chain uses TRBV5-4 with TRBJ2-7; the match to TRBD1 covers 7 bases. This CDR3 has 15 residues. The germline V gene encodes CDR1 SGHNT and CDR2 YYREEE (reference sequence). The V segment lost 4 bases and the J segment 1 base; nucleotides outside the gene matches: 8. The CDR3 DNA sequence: TGTGCCAGCAGCGAAGGGGACAGACTATCCTACGAGCAGTACTTC. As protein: CASSEGDRLSYEQYF.

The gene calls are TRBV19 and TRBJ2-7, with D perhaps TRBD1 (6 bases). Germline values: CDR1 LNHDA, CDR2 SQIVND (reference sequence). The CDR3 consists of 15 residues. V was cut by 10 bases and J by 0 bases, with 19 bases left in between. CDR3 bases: TGTGCCACCCGTACAGGGACCCGAGCCTCCTACGAGCAGTACTTC. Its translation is CATRTGTRASYEQYF.

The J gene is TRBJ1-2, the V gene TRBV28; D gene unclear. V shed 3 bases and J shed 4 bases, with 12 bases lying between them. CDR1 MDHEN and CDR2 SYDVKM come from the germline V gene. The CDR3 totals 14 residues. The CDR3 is CASSFRLWGYGYTF. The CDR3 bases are TGTGCCAGCAGTTTCCGACTCTGGGGCTATGGCTACACCTTC.

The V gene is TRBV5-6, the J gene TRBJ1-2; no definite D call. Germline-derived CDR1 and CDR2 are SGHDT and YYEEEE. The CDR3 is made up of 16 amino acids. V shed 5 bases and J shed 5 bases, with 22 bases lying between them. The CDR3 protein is CASRLVSGGGGYGYTF. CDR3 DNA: TGTGCCAGCAGACTGGTTTCCGGCGGTGGTGGATATGGCTACACCTTC.

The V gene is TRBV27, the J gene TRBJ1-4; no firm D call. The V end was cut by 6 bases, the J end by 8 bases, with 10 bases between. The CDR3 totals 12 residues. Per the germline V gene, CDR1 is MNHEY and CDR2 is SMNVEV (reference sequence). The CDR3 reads CASSPRGEKLFF. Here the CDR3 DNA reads TGTGCCAGCAGCCCCCGGGGAGAAAAACTGTTTTTT.

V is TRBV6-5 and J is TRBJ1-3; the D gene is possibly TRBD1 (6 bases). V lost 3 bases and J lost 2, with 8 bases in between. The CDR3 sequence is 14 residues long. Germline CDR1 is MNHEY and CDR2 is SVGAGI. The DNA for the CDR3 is TGTGCCAGCAGTTATCAGGGGACTGGAAACACCATATATTTT. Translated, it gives CASSYQGTGNTIYF.

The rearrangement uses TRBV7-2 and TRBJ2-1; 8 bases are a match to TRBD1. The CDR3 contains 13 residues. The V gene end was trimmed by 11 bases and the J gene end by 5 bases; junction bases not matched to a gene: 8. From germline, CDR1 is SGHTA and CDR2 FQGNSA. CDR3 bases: TGTGCCGCACAGGGGGGAGACCACAATGAGCAGTTCTTC. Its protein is CAAQGGDHNEQFF.

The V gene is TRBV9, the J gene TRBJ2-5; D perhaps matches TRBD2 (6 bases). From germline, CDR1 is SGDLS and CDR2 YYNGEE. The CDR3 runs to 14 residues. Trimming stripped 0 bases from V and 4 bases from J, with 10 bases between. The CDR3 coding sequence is TGTGCCAGCAGCGTAGGTCCGGAGGGAGAGACCCAGTACTTC. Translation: CASSVGPEGETQYF.

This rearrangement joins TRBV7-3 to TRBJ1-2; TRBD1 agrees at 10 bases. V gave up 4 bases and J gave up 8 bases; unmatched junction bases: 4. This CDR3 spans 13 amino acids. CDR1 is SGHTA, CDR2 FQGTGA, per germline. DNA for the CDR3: TGTGCCAGCAGCTCTCCGGGACAGGGGGGCTACACCTTC. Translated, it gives CASSSPGQGGYTF.

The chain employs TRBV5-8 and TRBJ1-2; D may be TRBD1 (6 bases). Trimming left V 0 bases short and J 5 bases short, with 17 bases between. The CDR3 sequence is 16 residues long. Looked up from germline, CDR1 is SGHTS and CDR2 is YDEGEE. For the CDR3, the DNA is TGTGCCAGCAGCTTGGACCCAGGGGCGCGTTTATATGGCTACACCTTC. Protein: CASSLDPGARLYGYTF.

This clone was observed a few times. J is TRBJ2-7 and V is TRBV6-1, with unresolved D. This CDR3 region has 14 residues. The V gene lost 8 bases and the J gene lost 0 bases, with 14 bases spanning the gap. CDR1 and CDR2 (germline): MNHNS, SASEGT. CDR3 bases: TGTGCCAGCTCTGCCTTGGCCTCCTCCTACGAGCAGTACGTC. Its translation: CASSALASSYEQYV.

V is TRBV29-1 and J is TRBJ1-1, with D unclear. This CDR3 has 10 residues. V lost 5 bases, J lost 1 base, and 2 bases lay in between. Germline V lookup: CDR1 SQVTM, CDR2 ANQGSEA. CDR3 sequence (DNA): TGCAGCGTTCGGAACACTGAAGCTTTCTTT. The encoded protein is CSVRNTEAFF.

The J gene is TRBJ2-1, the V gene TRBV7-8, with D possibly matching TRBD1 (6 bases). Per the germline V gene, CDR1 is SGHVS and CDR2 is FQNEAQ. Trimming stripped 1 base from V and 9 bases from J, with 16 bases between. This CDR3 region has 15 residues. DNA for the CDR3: TGTGCCAGCAGCTTAGAGACAGGCGGTGCAGTTGAGCAGTTCTTC. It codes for CASSLETGGAVEQFF.

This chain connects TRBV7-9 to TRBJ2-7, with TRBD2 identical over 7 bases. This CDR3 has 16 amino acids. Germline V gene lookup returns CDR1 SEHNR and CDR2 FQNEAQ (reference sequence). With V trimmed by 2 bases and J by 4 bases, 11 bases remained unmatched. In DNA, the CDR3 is TGTGCCAGCAGCTTATTTCGGTCGCGGGAGCGGTACGAGCAGTACTTC. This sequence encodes CASSLFRSRERYEQYF.

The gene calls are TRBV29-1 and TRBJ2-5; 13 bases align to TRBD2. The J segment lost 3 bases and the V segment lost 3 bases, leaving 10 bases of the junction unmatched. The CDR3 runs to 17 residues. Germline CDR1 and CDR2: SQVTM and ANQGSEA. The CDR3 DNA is TGCAGCGTTGACCTAGGGGCCGGGACTAGCGGGAAAGAGACCCAGTACTTC. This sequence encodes CSVDLGAGTSGKETQYF. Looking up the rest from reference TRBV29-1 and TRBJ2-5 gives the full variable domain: SAVISQKPSRDICQRGTSLTIQCQVDSQVTMMFWYRQQPGQSLTLIATANQGSEATYESGFVIDKFPISRPNLTFSTLTVSNMSPEDSSIYLCSVDLGAGTSGKETQYFGPGTRLLVL.

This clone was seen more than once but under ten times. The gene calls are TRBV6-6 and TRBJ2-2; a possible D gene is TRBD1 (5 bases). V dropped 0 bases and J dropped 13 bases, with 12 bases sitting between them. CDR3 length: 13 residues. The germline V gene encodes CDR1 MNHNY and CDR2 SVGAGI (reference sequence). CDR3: CASSYSRQGGLFF. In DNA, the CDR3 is TGTGCCAGCAGTTACTCGAGGCAGGGTGGGCTGTTTTTT.

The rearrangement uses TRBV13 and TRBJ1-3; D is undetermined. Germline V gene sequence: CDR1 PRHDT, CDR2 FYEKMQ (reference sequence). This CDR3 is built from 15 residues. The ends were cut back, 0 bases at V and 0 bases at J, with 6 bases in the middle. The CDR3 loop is CASSLGVFSGNTIYF. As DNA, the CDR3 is TGTGCCAGCAGCTTAGGAGTTTTCTCTGGAAACACCATATATTTT.

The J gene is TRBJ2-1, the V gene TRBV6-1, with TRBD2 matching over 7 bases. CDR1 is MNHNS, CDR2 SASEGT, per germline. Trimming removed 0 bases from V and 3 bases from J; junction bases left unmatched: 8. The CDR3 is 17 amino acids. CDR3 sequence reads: CASSEALRREIYNEQFF. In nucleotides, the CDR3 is TGTGCCAGCAGTGAAGCGCTTCGGCGGGAGATCTACAATGAGCAGTTCTTC.

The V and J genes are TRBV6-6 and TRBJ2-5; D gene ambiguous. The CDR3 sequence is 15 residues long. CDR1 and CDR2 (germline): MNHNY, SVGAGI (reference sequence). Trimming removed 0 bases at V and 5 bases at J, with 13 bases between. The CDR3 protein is CASSYSAALSETQYF. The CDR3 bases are TGTGCCAGCAGTTACTCGGCGGCCCTATCGGAGACCCAGTACTTC.

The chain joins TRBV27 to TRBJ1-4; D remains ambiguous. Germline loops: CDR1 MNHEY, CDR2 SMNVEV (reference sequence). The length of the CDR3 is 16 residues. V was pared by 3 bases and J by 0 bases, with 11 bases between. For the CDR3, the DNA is TGTGCCAGCAGTTTGAGGGCGGACGCAACTAATGAAAAACTGTTTTTT. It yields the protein CASSLRADATNEKLFF.

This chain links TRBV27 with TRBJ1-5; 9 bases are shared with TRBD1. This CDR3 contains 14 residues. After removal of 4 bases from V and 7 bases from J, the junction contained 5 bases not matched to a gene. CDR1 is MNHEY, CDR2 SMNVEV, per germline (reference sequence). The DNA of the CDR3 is TGTGCCAGCAGTTCACAGGGGGCGAGACAGCCCCAGCATTTT. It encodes CASSSQGARQPQHF.